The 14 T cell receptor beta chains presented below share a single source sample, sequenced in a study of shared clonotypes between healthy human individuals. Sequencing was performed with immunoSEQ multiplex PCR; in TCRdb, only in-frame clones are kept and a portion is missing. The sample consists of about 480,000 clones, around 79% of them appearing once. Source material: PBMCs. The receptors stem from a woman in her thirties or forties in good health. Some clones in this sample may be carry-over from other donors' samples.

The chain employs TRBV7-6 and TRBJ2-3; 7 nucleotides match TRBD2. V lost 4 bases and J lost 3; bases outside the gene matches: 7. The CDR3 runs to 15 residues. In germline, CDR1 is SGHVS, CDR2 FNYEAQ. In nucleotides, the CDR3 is TGTGCCAGCAGCTCGCTCCCACTAGCGACAGATACGCAGTATTTT. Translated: CASSSLPLATDTQYF.

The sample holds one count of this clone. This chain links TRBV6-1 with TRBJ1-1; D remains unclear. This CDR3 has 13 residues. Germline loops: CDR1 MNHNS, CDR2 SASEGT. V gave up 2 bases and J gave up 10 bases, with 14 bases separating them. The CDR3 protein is CASSEMGLLGAFF. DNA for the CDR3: TGTGCCAGCAGTGAAATGGGCCTTCTTGGAGCTTTCTTT.

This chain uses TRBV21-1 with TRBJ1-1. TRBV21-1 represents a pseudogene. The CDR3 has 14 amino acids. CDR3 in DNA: TGTGCCAGCAGCGGACGGGGCTTGAACACTGAAGCTTTCTTT. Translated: CASSGRGLNTEAFF.

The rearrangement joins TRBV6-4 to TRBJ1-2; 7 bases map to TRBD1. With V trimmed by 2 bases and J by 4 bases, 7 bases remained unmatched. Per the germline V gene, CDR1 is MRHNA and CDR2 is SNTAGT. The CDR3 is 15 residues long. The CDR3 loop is CASSDGPGGAYGYTF. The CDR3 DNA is TGTGCCAGCAGTGACGGGCCAGGGGGTGCCTATGGCTACACCTTC.

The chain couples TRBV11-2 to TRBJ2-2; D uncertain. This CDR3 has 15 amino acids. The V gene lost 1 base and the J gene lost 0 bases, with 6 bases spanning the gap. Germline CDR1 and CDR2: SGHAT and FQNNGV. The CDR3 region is CASSLGHANTGELFF. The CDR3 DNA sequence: TGTGCCAGCAGCTTAGGACACGCGAACACCGGGGAGCTGTTTTTT.

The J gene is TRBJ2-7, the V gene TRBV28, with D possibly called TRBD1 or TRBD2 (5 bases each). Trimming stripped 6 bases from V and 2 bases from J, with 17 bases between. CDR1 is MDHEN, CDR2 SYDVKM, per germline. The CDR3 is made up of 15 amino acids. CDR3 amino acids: CASRPVGDGAYEQYF. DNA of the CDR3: TGTGCCAGCAGACCGGTGGGGGACGGAGCCTACGAGCAGTACTTC.

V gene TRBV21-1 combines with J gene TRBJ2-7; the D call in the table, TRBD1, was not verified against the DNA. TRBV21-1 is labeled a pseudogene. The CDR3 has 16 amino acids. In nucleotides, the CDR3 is TGTGCCAGCAGCAAAGCATCTGGGACAGGGCGGTACGAGCAGTACTTC. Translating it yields CASSKASGTGRYEQYF.

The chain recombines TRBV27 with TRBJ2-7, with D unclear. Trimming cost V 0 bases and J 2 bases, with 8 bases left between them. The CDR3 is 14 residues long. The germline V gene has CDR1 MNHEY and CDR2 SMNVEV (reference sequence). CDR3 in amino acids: CASSLSTLPYEQYF. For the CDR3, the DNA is TGTGCCAGCAGTTTATCCACATTACCCTACGAGCAGTACTTC.

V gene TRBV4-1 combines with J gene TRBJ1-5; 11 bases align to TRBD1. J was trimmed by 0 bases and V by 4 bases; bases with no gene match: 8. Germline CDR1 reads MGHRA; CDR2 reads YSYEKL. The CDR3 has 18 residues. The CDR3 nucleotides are TGCGCCAGCAGCCCCCGGACAGGGGGCTTCTATAGCAATCAGCCCCAGCATTTT. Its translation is CASSPRTGGFYSNQPQHF.

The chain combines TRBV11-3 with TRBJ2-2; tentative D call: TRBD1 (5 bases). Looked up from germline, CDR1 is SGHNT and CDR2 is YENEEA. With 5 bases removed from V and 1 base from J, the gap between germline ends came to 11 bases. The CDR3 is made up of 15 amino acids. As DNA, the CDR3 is TGTGCCAGCAGCCCGAGCAGGGTGAACACCGGGGAGCTGTTTTTT. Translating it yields CASSPSRVNTGELFF.

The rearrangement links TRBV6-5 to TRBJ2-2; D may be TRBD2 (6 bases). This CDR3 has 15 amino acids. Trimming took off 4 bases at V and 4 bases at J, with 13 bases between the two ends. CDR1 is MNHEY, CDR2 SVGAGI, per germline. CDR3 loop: CASSLEGFVTGELFF. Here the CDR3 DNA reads TGTGCCAGCAGTTTGGAGGGCTTCGTCACCGGGGAGCTGTTTTTT.

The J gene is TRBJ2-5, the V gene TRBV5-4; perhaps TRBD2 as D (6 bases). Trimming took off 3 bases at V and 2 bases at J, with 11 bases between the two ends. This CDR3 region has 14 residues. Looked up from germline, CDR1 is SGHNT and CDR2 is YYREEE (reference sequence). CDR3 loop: CASSWPGEQETQYF. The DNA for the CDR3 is TGTGCCAGCAGCTGGCCGGGAGAACAAGAGACCCAGTACTTC. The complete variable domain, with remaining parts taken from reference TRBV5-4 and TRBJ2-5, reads ETGVTQSPTHLIKTRGQQVTLRCSSQSGHNTVSWYQQALGQGPQFIFQYYREEENGRGNFPPRFSGLQFPNYSSELNVNALELDDSALYLCASSWPGEQETQYFGPGTRLLVL.

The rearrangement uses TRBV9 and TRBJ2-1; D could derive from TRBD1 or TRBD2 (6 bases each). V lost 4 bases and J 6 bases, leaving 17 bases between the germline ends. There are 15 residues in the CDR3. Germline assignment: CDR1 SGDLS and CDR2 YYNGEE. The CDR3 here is CASSIGPKGGNEQFF. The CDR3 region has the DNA TGTGCCAGCAGCATCGGCCCGAAGGGGGGCAATGAGCAGTTCTTC.

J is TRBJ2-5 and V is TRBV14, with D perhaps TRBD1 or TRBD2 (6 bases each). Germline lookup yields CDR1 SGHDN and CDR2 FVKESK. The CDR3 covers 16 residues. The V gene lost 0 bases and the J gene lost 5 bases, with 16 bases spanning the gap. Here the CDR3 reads CASSQDGGGQGETQYF. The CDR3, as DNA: TGTGCCAGCAGCCAAGACGGGGGAGGCCAGGGGGAGACCCAGTACTTC.